In its sample, the clone carrying this TCR beta chain was seen a few times. The antigen remains unidentified. The data belong to a study of blood T cells in healthy people across ages. Study-level points and caveats: There were more naive CD4+ cells and higher diversity in long-lived donors than in aged donors. Age brought a roughly linear fall in TCR beta diversity measured per million T cells.

This CDR3 region has 16 residues. CDR1 and CDR2 from the germline V gene are SEHNR and FQNEAQ (reference sequence). The V and J ends lost 1 base and 3 bases respectively, with 13 bases between them. PCR was performed a second time for roughly 7 to 12 cycles using a sample-barcoded 5' primer and a J-beta primer mix. TCRdb independently ran MiXCR on the 5' RACE reads; one entry per CDR3 protein. The table includes approximately 2,000,000 distinct CDR3 sequences, roughly two fifths detected once. Sequenced material: blood. The chain is built from TRBV7-9 and TRBJ2-1; the D gene is possibly TRBD1 (6 bases). The receptor was isolated from a human donor in good health. CDR3 in amino acids: CASSLGTVLYYNEQFF. CDR3 nucleotide sequence: TGTGCCAGCAGCTTAGGGACAGTACTCTACTACAATGAGCAGTTCTTC.